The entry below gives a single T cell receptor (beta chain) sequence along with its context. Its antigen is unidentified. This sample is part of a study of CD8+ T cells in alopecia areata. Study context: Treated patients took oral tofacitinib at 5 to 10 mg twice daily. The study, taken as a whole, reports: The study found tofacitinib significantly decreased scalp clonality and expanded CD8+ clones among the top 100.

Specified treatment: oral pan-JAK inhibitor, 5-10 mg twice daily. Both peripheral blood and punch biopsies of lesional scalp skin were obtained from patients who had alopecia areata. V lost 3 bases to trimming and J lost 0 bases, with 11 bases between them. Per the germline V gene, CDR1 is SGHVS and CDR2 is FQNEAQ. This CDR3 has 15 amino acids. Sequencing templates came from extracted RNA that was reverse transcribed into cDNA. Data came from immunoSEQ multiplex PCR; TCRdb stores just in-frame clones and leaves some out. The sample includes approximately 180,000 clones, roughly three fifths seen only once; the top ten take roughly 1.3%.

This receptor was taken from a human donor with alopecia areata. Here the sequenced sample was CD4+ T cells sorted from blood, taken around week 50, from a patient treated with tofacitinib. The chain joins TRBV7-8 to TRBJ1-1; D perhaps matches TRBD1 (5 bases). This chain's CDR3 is CASSFRQNMNTEAFF. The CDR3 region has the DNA TGTGCCAGCAGCTTCAGACAGAACATGAACACTGAAGCTTTCTTT. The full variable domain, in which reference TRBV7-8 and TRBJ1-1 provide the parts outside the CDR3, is GAGVSQSPRYKVAKRGQDVALRCDPISGHVSLFWYQQALGQGPEFLTYFQNEAQLDKSGLPSDRFFAERPEGSVSTLKIQRTQQEDSAVYLCASSFRQNMNTEAFFGQGTRLTVV.